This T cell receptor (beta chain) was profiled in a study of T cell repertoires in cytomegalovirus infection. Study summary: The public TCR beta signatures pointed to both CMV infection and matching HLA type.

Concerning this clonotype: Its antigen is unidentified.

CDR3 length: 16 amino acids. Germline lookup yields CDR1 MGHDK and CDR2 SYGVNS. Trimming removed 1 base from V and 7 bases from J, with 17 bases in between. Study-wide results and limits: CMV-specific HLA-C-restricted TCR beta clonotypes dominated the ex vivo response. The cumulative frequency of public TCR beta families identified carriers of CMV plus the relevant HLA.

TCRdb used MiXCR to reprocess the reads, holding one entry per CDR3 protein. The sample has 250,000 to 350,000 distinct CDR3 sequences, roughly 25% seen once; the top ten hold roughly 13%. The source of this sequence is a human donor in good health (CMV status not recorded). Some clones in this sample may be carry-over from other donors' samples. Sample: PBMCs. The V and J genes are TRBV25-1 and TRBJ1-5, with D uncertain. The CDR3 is CASSESSWAALQPQHF. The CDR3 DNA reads TGTGCCAGCAGTGAATCAAGTTGGGCAGCTTTGCAGCCCCAGCATTTT.